These T cell receptor beta chains were read from a single sample in a study of shared T cell receptors in the human thymus. The method was immunoSEQ multiplex PCR; TCRdb's version includes in-frame clones alone and lacks a portion of them. The sample contains some 700,000 clones, approximately 85% of which appear only once. The same data also contributed to another study, on human thymus T cells.

The sample was thymocytes. These receptors all stem from a girl younger than two with a congenital heart defect. Each CDR3 is given without its conserved first and last residue. A D gene is named only where the DNA matches it firmly.

D gene,V gene,J gene,CDR3 protein
NA,TRBV9,TRBJ1-3,ASSLVSQGGSGNTIY
NA,TRBV4-3,TRBJ1-1,ASSQATVFTEAF
NA,TRBV27,TRBJ2-2,ASSSQRGGANTGELF
NA,TRBV18,TRBJ1-1,ASSLTGRGGTEAF
NA,TRBV7-6,TRBJ1-1,ASSLAVATLGAGLKNTEAF
TRBD1,TRBV4-1,TRBJ1-1,ASSQATGSVDTEAF
NA,TRBV27,TRBJ2-7,ASSFRVETSYEQY
NA,TRBV5-1,TRBJ1-1,ASSSRGTATKGSTEAF
TRBD2,TRBV6-4,TRBJ2-1,ASKGLAGDNEQF
NA,TRBV5-1,TRBJ2-3,ASSLGTEGARSTDTQY
NA,TRBV18,TRBJ2-6,ASSREGQPPSGANVLT
TRBD1,TRBV14,TRBJ2-7,ASSPRDRGLFEQY
TRBD2,TRBV6-1,TRBJ2-3,ASSDKKRGVLY
TRBD1,TRBV2,TRBJ2-1,ASSVGQGIYNEQF
NA,TRBV11-2,TRBJ1-6,ASSLGIGRGRSYNSPLH
NA,TRBV28,TRBJ2-3,ASSSSDIISTDTQY
TRBD1,TRBV2,TRBJ1-4,ATAADRAEKLF
NA,TRBV6-5,TRBJ1-1,ASSYSTDSEAF
TRBD1,TRBV29-1,TRBJ2-7,SVEERDRELEQY
TRBD1,TRBV7-9,TRBJ1-1,ASSRRNLPGQGMNTEAF
NA,TRBV6-6,TRBJ2-5,ASSYRHRGETQY
NA,TRBV6-6,TRBJ1-2,ASSYVTGTRLDGYT
NA,TRBV5-1,TRBJ1-2,ASSTQGGLTNYGYT
TRBD2,TRBV14,TRBJ2-7,ASSHLTAGVVKRGKSNEQY
TRBD2,TRBV25-1,TRBJ2-5,ASSEFATTRGGTQY
TRBD1,TRBV5-1,TRBJ1-5,ASSLLPLGQAYSNQPQH
NA,TRBV2,TRBJ2-1,ASSELIIFDRSEQF
TRBD1,TRBV20-1,TRBJ1-2,SAGTVHGYT
TRBD2,TRBV7-3,TRBJ2-1,ASSYLAGGQNEQF
TRBD1,TRBV5-1,TRBJ1-2,ASGSTPGTEQYGYT
TRBD1,TRBV30,TRBJ1-2,AWSVPGDRWFGYT
NA,TRBV7-9,TRBJ2-2,ASSLEFRGLITGELF
NA,TRBV28,TRBJ1-2,ASSFPRSGERAGGYT
TRBD2,TRBV19,TRBJ2-1,ASRWTSNYNEQF
NA,TRBV4-3,TRBJ1-5,ASSQETKGGVAQPQH
TRBD1,TRBV6-4,TRBJ2-3,ASSELGTETDTQY
NA,TRBV4-1,NA,ASSQSLLLRDKTYEQY
NA,TRBV2,TRBJ2-2,ASSEGQGTGELF
TRBD1,TRBV25-1,TRBJ1-6,ASSERQGGSPLH
NA,TRBV9,TRBJ1-6,ASSVGGVNSPLH
TRBD1,TRBV7-4,TRBJ2-5,ASSQTTGRGKETQY
TRBD1,TRBV28,TRBJ1-3,ASSLQDRGLISGNTIY
NA,TRBV15,TRBJ2-1,ATSRGLEGNSSYNEQF
NA,TRBV6-1,TRBJ1-1,ASSEKGVKAF
TRBD1,TRBV27,TRBJ1-2,ASSDPPGQGLDNYGYT
NA,TRBV28,TRBJ1-5,ASGRQANQPQH
NA,TRBV28,TRBJ2-5,ASSQREETQY
NA,TRBV27,TRBJ2-7,ASSSIPRAYEQY
NA,TRBV19,TRBJ1-2,ASSSRDGYT
NA,TRBV4-1,TRBJ1-1,ASSLSDTHTEAF